This section outlines one T cell receptor (beta chain) sequence together with its context. Clones were read by immunoSEQ multiplex PCR, and TCRdb kept only the in-frame ones, dropping some. The data hold about 990,000 clones, with approximately 80% observed a single time. Donors had no recently reported acute infections or vaccinations and were HIV-negative. The record originates from a study of shared clonotypes between healthy human individuals. CDR3 length: 15 residues. The V end was cut by 6 bases, the J end by 0 bases, with 15 bases between. Looked up from germline, CDR1 is SGHVS and CDR2 is FQNEAQ.

The sequence was collected from a man between 18 and 35 years old in good health. Some clones in this sample may be carry-over from other donors' samples. The chain uses TRBV7-8 and TRBJ2-7, with D maybe TRBD1 (6 bases). Sample: memory CD4+ T cells from PBMCs. The subset: CD45RA-negative fraction. The CDR3 loop is CASSLPGQSSYEQYF. CDR3 DNA: TGTGCCAGCAGTCTTCCCGGACAGAGCTCCTACGAGCAGTACTTC.